Sequencing of this T cell receptor (beta chain) was carried out in a study of graft-versus-host responses after intestinal transplantation (dated by TCRdb to 2020 to 2023). Some background on the complete study: Multivisceral, liver-intestinal, or isolated intestinal transplants were received by the recipients. Every recipient was given anti-thymocyte globulin induction, then maintenance tacrolimus and steroids for 2 to 4 years. Bulk TCR-beta CDR3 sequencing was used to track graft-versus-host and host-versus-graft alloreactive T cell clones in the graft, circulation and bone marrow after intestinal transplantation. Alloreactive clones were identified by sequencing pre-transplant mixed lymphocyte reaction products and comparing them with unstimulated pre-transplant donor and recipient T cells. The cohort enrolled 20 to 30 intestinal transplant recipients including one retransplant, and a few patients lacking pretransplant specimens were excluded. Donor T cell macrochimerism was defined as a peak of at least 4% donor T cells among recipient peripheral blood mononuclear cells. Rather than going through the commercial service, samples from a few later patients were sequenced in-house on an Illumina MiSeq and processed with MiXCR. Broader findings and caveats from the paper: Early after transplant, declines in HvG clones were associated with peak levels of circulating GvH clones. GvH clones were detected in recipient bone marrow, and some of these GvH clones were observed earlier in ileal mucosa or blood, consistent with an intestinal mucosal origin. Patients with donor T cell macrochimerism had high GvH to HvG T cell clonal ratios in their allografts. Conclusions were limited by the relatively low number and heterogeneity of intestinal transplant patients.

To prepare the library, the immunoSEQ multiplex PCR assay was applied. For most patients, genomic DNA was isolated using the Qiagen DNeasy Blood and Tissue Kit and was shipped frozen to Adaptive Biotechnologies for TCR sequencing. Adaptive Biotechnologies carried out high-throughput TCR-beta CDR3 sequencing of genomic DNA for most patients. The source study handled its data this way. TCR sequencing data were retrieved from Adaptive's ImmunoSEQ software for some 19 patients, whereas a few other patients were processed with MiXCR and VDJtools. To correct CD4 versus CD8 sorting errors, any sequence found in both subsets at a frequency ratio below 5:1 was removed. Because the origin of CDR3 nucleotide sequences shared between donor and recipient could not be assigned, those sequences were removed. Alloreactive clones required at least 2-fold expansion over unstimulated cells and minimum CFSE-low frequency of 0.002% (template counts) or 0.001% (read counts). A clone was considered mappable if detected in the sequenced pre-transplant spleen, lymph node, or MLR CFSE-low populations of the donor or recipient. Cumulative frequency of alloreactive clones was calculated as a percentage of all sequences weighted by copy number. TCRdb took this table from immuneACCESS and kept in-frame rearrangements with V and J called. Such tables lack part of the clones; where checked against another copy, unresolved V genes explain under half of the gap, and the rest is unexplained. For V, J and clone size, that table is used; D and trimming come from the DNA. This sample gives 55,000 to 75,000 clones in total; approximately 80% of them show up just once. The biggest ten clones account for 0.39% of the sample.

V is reduced by 4 bases and J by 1 base, leaving a spacing of 10 bases between them. According to the germline V gene (reference sequence), CDR1 reads MNHNY and CDR2 reads SVGAGI. The CDR3 measures 14 amino acids from cysteine to phenylalanine. Left in the record is the CDR3 DNA by itself, 42 bases read in frame from the first base. A remark on this clone: Which antigen it targets is not known. Base qualities are missing; no much larger clone stands one base away.

Read against the paper, the sample's time point label means: cells obtained before transplantation from donor or recipient. CD3+CD4+ and CD3+CD8+ populations were FACS-sorted from unstimulated pre-transplant donor and recipient cells taken from spleen or lymph nodes. The material was unstimulated CD4+ T cells sorted from spleen or lymph node cells, obtained before transplant. The receptor chain draws on TRBV6-6 and TRBJ1-1; there is no confident call for the D gene. This receptor was obtained from a human donor who was the organ donor for an intestinal transplant. The nucleotide sequence reads as follows: TGTGCCAGCAGTTCGGAGTTAAAGAACACTGAAGCTTTCTTT. It specifies CASSSELKNTEAFF.